This record concerns one T cell receptor beta chain sequence. Its specificity is unknown. This sample stems from a study of T cell repertoires in cytomegalovirus infection. Looking at the study overall: HLA-B-restricted CMV epitopes that are well studied, plus recently identified HLA-C-restricted ones, were used by the study. Public TCR beta signatures indicated both CMV infection and matching HLA type.

Each CDR3 protein is one row after TCRdb ran MiXCR on the reads. The sample carries a few hundred thousand distinct CDR3 sequences, 33% recorded once. Study-wide results and caveats: Summed frequency of public TCR beta families distinguished CMV carriers with the relevant HLA.

The CDR3 sequence is 13 residues long. V was trimmed by 6 bases and J by 1 base, leaving 9 bases between them. CDR1 is SGHTA and CDR2 is FQGNSA in the germline V gene. Sample: cultured PBMCs, taken from culture after CMV antigen stimulation. This TCR came from a human donor in good health (CMV status not recorded). Some clones in this sample may be carry-over from other donors' samples. The chain is built from TRBV7-2 and TRBJ1-1; D unresolved. The CDR3 region has the DNA TGTGCCAGCAGGGCCGGGGAGAACACTGAAGCTTTCTTT. Translated, it gives CASRAGENTEAFF.